Given below is one T cell receptor beta chain in context. Its target is not known. Sequenced by immunoSEQ multiplex PCR; TCRdb stores in-frame clones only, minus some. The table has about 68,000 clones, roughly nine tenths seen once. Donors were drawn from the roughly 120-subject validation cohort, separate from the 666-subject first cohort. This specimen comes from a study of cytomegalovirus exposure and HLA in healthy donors. Study results and limitations: Per published reports, the classifier diagnosed cytomegalovirus status with high specificity and sensitivity.

The germline V gene encodes CDR1 MNHEY and CDR2 SVGAGI. The CDR3 length is 14 residues. V was pared by 6 bases and J by 4 bases, with 4 bases of the junction left unmatched. The origin of this receptor is a man aged 18 to 35 in good health and CMV-seronegative. Sequenced: PBMCs. The chain employs TRBV6-5 and TRBJ2-2, with TRBD1 matching 8 bases. CDR3 amino acids: CASRDRGGTGELFF. CDR3 in DNA: TGTGCCAGCAGAGACAGGGGTGGCACCGGGGAGCTGTTTTTT.